This entry concerns a single T cell receptor (beta chain). These data come from a study of OX40 agonist ivuxolimab in advanced cancers. At the level of the study: The mean age was roughly 60 years, ranging from 23 to 79, with 65% to 85% of participants male.

Sequencing used immunoSEQ multiplex PCR; TCRdb keeps in-frame clones, though not all of them. The sample contains approximately 47,000 clones, about 81% of which appear only once. Trimming pared 0 bases from V and 5 bases from J, leaving 5 bases between. This CDR3 is built from 12 residues. The germline CDR1 and CDR2 sequences are LGHNT and FRNRAP. The specimen comprised CD4+ or CD8+ T cells sorted from blood, sampled in a trial of the OX40 agonist ivuxolimab. The J gene is TRBJ2-7, the V gene TRBV12-5; perhaps TRBD2 as D (5 bases). The source is an adult with an advanced solid tumor such as melanoma, head and neck, liver or kidney cancer. Written as DNA, the CDR3 is TGTGCTAGTGGTTTGGTGAGGGACGAGCAGTACTTC. Its translation: CASGLVRDEQYF.